This T cell receptor beta chain emerged from a study of T cell responses to AZD1222 COVID-19 vaccine. About the study: The study pooled second doses at about 4 or about 12 weeks.

The assay was immunoSEQ multiplex PCR, and TCRdb's table has in-frame clones only and misses some. Among some 83,000 clones listed, 70% to 90% were seen once. With regard to this clone: Its antigen remains unknown.

Germline CDR1 reads SGHTA; CDR2 reads FQGNSA. Trimming stripped 5 bases from V and 4 bases from J, with 14 bases between. The CDR3 consists of 14 residues. Findings and limits, study-wide: At baseline, seropositivity was found in only a handful of AZD1222 recipients. Repertoire sampling occurred only after the peak T cell response. Donors skewed white British and female; clonal diversity was possibly underestimated.

This chain links TRBV7-2 with TRBJ1-2; D is ambiguous. This specimen consisted of peripheral blood, obtained on day 0 of AZD1222 vaccination. This clonotype originated in an adult in good health. The CDR3 is CASSLHPVTYGYTF. The CDR3 DNA reads TGTGCCAGCAGCCTACATCCCGTTACCTATGGCTACACCTTC.